This is a list of T cell receptor beta chains from one sample in a study of T cell responses to AZD1222 COVID-19 vaccine. Profiled with immunoSEQ multiplex PCR; TCRdb holds only in-frame clones, not every one. The data hold fewer than 200,000 clones, with 85% to 95% observed a single time. Sequencing was performed on peripheral blood, taken 28 days after the second dose of the MenACWY control vaccine. These receptors all come from an adult who received the MenACWY meningococcal vaccine as a control. Both conserved end residues are part of each CDR3. The D gene is left open where the match is weak. A clone size is listed for some rows: how often the clone was seen (once, few, many), or a class if it is expanded.

clone size	V gene	D gene	J gene	CDR3 DNA	CDR3 protein
NA	TRBV19	TRBD2	TRBJ2-1	TGTGCCAGTAGTGGGACCAGCGGGAGTATTGAGCAGTTCTTC	CASSGTSGSIEQFF
NA	TRBV10-3	NA	TRBJ2-7	TGTGCCATCAGTGACCTAGAGCGGGACGAGCAGTACTTC	CAISDLERDEQYF
NA	TRBV5-1	NA	TRBJ2-2	TGCGCCAGCAGCCATGAGACTGCGGACACCGGGGAGCTGTTTTTT	CASSHETADTGELFF
NA	TRBV6-2/TRBV6-3	NA	TRBJ2-7	TGTGCCAGCAGTTATCAAGCGGGTGACGCCTACGAGCAGTACTTC	CASSYQAGDAYEQYF
once	TRBV5-1	TRBD2	TRBJ2-7	TGCGCCAGCAGCTCGGGTCTTAGCGGGGGCGTCTACGAGCAGTACTTC	CASSSGLSGGVYEQYF
once	TRBV5-1	NA	TRBJ2-2	TGCGCCAGCAGCCCCGTCCGTACCGGGGAGCTGTTTTTT	CASSPVRTGELFF
NA	TRBV5-4	NA	TRBJ2-2	TGTGCCAGCAGCCGGGACCGGGCCTCCGGGGAGCTGTTTTTT	CASSRDRASGELFF
few	TRBV11-2	TRBD2	TRBJ2-1	TGTGCCAGCAGCTCCCTCGGACTAGCGGGAGTACACAATGAGCAGTTCTTC	CASSSLGLAGVHNEQFF
NA	TRBV5-1	NA	TRBJ2-5	TGCGCCAGCAGCCCAGGAGAAGGGGCCAGGACCCAGTACTTC	CASSPGEGARTQYF
NA	TRBV5-8	TRBD1	TRBJ1-5	TGTGCCAGCAGCTTGGCAGGACAGGGGGGTTTCGGTCAGCCCCAGCATTTT	CASSLAGQGGFGQPQHF
few	TRBV30	NA	TRBJ2-1	TGTGCCTGGAGTGTGGGGTCCTACAATGAGCAGTTCTTC	CAWSVGSYNEQFF
NA	TRBV19	TRBD1	TRBJ1-1	TGTGCCAGTATTCAAGACAGGGTAAGGAGGACTGAAGCTTTCTTT	CASIQDRVRRTEAFF
NA	TRBV29-1	NA	TRBJ1-1	TGCAGCGGGAACAGGGACACTGAAGCTTTCTTT	CSGNRDTEAFF
NA	TRBV6-5	TRBD2	TRBJ2-7	TGTGCCAGTGGGGAGAGCGGGAGAACTCGCGAGCAGTACTTC	CASGESGRTREQYF
NA	TRBV27	NA	TRBJ1-5	TGTGCCAGCAGTTTATATATCAATCAGCCCCAGCATTTT	CASSLYINQPQHF
NA	TRBV7-2	NA	TRBJ1-3	TGTGCCAGCAGCTTAAGCCCAGGGGCTGGAAACACCATATATTTT	CASSLSPGAGNTIYF
NA	TRBV5-1	NA	TRBJ1-4	TGCGCCAGCAGCTGGCCTCGGGGGCAACCTAATGAAAAACTGTTTTTT	CASSWPRGQPNEKLFF
once	TRBV27	NA	TRBJ2-5	TGTGCCAGCAGTACCCCGGGAAGACAAGAGACCCAGTACTTC	CASSTPGRQETQYF
NA	TRBV6-5	NA	TRBJ2-4	TGTGCCAGCAGTCCCAATTTAGCCAAAAACATTCAGTACTTC	CASSPNLAKNIQYF
NA	TRBV19	NA	TRBJ1-3	TGTGCCTGTGGTACGCGGGTGAACACCATATATTTT	CACGTRVNTIYF
NA	TRBV2	NA	TRBJ1-1	TGTGCCAGCACTGACTCTTTTACCTTACAGACAGCTTTAATGAACACTGAAGCTTTCTTT	CASTDSFTLQTALMNTEAFF
once	TRBV11-1	NA	TRBJ2-7	TGTGCCAGCAGCCCCGGAATAGACGAGCAGTACTTC	CASSPGIDEQYF
NA	TRBV10-3	NA	TRBJ1-4	TGTGCCATCAGTGTTCAGCATGAAAAACTGTTTTTT	CAISVQHEKLFF
NA	TRBV12-3/TRBV12-4	TRBD1	TRBJ1-2	TGTGCCAGCAACCCGACAGGGAACTATGGCTACACCTTC	CASNPTGNYGYTF
NA	TRBV10-2	NA	TRBJ2-5	TGCGCCAGCAGTGATTGGAGGCGGGAAGAGACCCAGTACTTC	CASSDWRREETQYF
NA	TRBV19	TRBD1	TRBJ1-6	TGTGCCAGTAGTTTTCAGGGACAGGGGGCGAAAAATTCACCCCTCCACTTT	CASSFQGQGAKNSPLHF
NA	TRBV4-2	NA	TRBJ2-5	TGTGCCAGCAGCCAAGGCTTGGAGACCCAGTACTTC	CASSQGLETQYF
NA	TRBV2	TRBD1	TRBJ1-5	TGTGCCAGCAGGCTGTTCCGACAGGGGAATCAGCCCCAGCATTTT	CASRLFRQGNQPQHF
NA	TRBV2	NA	TRBJ2-1	TGTGCCAGCAGTGGTTCGGGCGGGGTAGGGCAAGCTGAGCAGTTCTTC	CASSGSGGVGQAEQFF
NA	TRBV3-1/TRBV3-2	NA	TRBJ2-4	TGTGCCAGTAGGGGGCAGGCGGGGGCCAAAAACATTCAGTACTTC	CASRGQAGAKNIQYF
few	TRBV29-1	NA	TRBJ2-3	TGCAGTACTGTCATGTGGGGCGATACGCAGTATTTT	CSTVMWGDTQYF
NA	TRBV27	NA	TRBJ2-7	TGTGCCAGCAGGCCTCAGGGTACTCCTAACGAGCAGTACTTC	CASRPQGTPNEQYF
NA	TRBV11-3	TRBD2	TRBJ2-7	TGTGCCAGCAGCACCCCCGGACTAGTCTACGAGCAGTACTTC	CASSTPGLVYEQYF
once	TRBV5-1	NA	TRBJ2-1	TGCGCCAGCAGCCCGGACGGCCGCTCCTACAATGAGCAGTTCTTC	CASSPDGRSYNEQFF
NA	TRBV6-4	NA	TRBJ2-3	TGTGCCAGCAGGCCACTCGCGAGCTCAGATACGCAGTATTTT	CASRPLASSDTQYF
once	TRBV6-2/TRBV6-3	NA	TRBJ2-1	TGTGCCAGCAGTTACGTTCGGCCCGAGCAGTTCTTC	CASSYVRPEQFF
NA	TRBV12-3/TRBV12-4	TRBD1	TRBJ1-1	TGTGCCAGCAGTCGACAGGGGAACACTGAAGCTTTCTTT	CASSRQGNTEAFF
NA	TRBV10-3	TRBD2	TRBJ2-3	TGTGCCATCAGTGAGATACCTAGCGGGGGGTCTAGCACAGATACGCAGTATTTT	CAISEIPSGGSSTDTQYF
NA	TRBV5-1	NA	TRBJ2-7	TGCGCCAGCAGCTTGGGGGCACAGAGCTACGAGCAGTACTTC	CASSLGAQSYEQYF
NA	TRBV30	TRBD2	TRBJ2-7	TGTGCCTGGAGTGAGACTAGCATGGGACACGAGCAGTACTTC	CAWSETSMGHEQYF
many	TRBV7-3	TRBD1	TRBJ1-6	TGTGCCAGCAGCGCGACAGGGGGCAGATCACCCCTCCACTTT	CASSATGGRSPLHF
NA	TRBV21-1	NA	TRBJ2-3	TGTGCCAGCAGCACGGGGACAGGGTTATCACGGAGCACAGATACGCAGTATTTT	CASSTGTGLSRSTDTQYF
NA	TRBV19	TRBD2	TRBJ2-1	TGTGCCAGTAGTTACGGCACTAGCGGGAGGGCTAACAATGAGCAGTTCTTC	CASSYGTSGRANNEQFF
NA	TRBV19	TRBD1	TRBJ1-2	TGTGCCAGTAGCCCCTTAACAGGGGGCATAATCTATGGCTACACCTTC	CASSPLTGGIIYGYTF